These T cell receptor beta chains were read from a single sample in a study of cytomegalovirus exposure and HLA in healthy donors. The assay was immunoSEQ multiplex PCR, and TCRdb's table has in-frame clones only and misses some. The data show approximately 150,000 clones, about two thirds seen once. Sequenced: PBMCs. The origin of the receptors is a woman between 18 and 29 years old in good health and CMV-seronegative. The CDR3 runs from the conserved cysteine through the conserved F or W. The D gene is left open where the match is weak. The listing skips clone size in some rows; elsewhere it reads once, few, many or a size class.

.	TRBV7-8	.	TRBJ1-2	TGTGCCAGCAGCTCTCAGGGGAATGGCTACACCTTC	CASSSQGNGYTF
.	TRBV28	.	TRBJ2-2	TGTGCCAGCAGTTTGACAGAAACCGGGGAGCTGTTTTTT	CASSLTETGELFF
TRBD1	TRBV7-8	once	TRBJ1-2	TGTGCCAGCAGCTTAACCCCCGAGGGGGCGAGAGGCTATGGCTACACCTTC	CASSLTPEGARGYGYTF
TRBD2	TRBV7-2	.	TRBJ2-1	TGTGCCAGCCAGACTAGCGGGCGGTACAATGAGCAGTTCTTC	CASQTSGRYNEQFF
.	TRBV4-3	.	TRBJ1-6	TGCGCCAGCAGCCAAGTGGGCCCCTATTCACCCCTCCACTTT	CASSQVGPYSPLHF
TRBD1	TRBV18	.	TRBJ2-2	TGTGCCAGCTCACCACCCATCGACAGGGGGTCCCCCGGGGAGCTGTTTTTT	CASSPPIDRGSPGELFF
.	TRBV4-3	.	TRBJ2-1	TGCGCCAGCAGCCAAGGAAAACAGCCCCACAATGAGCAGTTCTTC	CASSQGKQPHNEQFF
.	TRBV19	once	TRBJ2-2	TGTGCCAGTAGTATTGCGATATTTCCGAACACCGGGGAGCTGTTTTTT	CASSIAIFPNTGELFF
.	TRBV11-3	once	TRBJ2-2	TGTGCCAGCAGCGGACAAAACACCGGGGAGCTGTTTTTT	CASSGQNTGELFF
.	TRBV15	.	TRBJ1-4	TGTGCCACCAGCAGACACCGGGACATCCAGATAACTAATGAAAAACTGTTTTTT	CATSRHRDIQITNEKLFF
TRBD1	TRBV5-4	.	TRBJ2-7	TGTGCCAGCAGCTCCAGGACAGGGGACGAGCAGTACTTC	CASSSRTGDEQYF
TRBD1	TRBV7-8	.	TRBJ2-3	TGTGCCAGCAGCGCGACAGGGTATCTCACAGATACGCAGTATTTT	CASSATGYLTDTQYF
.	TRBV6-6	few	TRBJ2-7	TGTGCCAGCACCGCGAGGGGGGGGTCTGGAGAGCAGTACTTC	CASTARGGSGEQYF